One and the same sample provided the 10 T cell receptor beta chains below, sequenced in a study of read filtering for tumor transcriptome and immune sequencing. Molecular barcoded adaptors covering alpha/delta and beta/gamma chains were used on approximately 400 ng RNA. TCRdb analysed the reads with MiXCR anew, one entry per CDR3 protein. The sample has around 140,000 distinct CDR3 sequences, about 13% seen once. The sample comprised a population of CD138-negative cells sorted from bone marrow. The origin of the receptors is a donor at least 40 years old with multiple myeloma.

As for this clonotype: It differs at one base from a far larger clone, so likely a read error. This chain uses TRBV11-2 with TRBJ2-1; 10 bases match TRBD1. The CDR3 consists of 14 residues. The germline CDR1 and CDR2 sequences are SGHAT and FQNNGV. The J segment lost 13 bases and the V segment lost 1 base, leaving 7 bases of the junction unmatched. CDR3 sequence: CASSLVGTGDSQFF. CDR3 coding DNA: TGTGCCAGCAGCTTAGTTGGGACAGGGGACTCTCAGTTCTTC.

This clonotype was found a few times. Possible read error: a much larger clone is one base away. This chain uses TRBV20-1 with TRBJ2-1, with 7 positions matching TRBD2. This CDR3 has 13 residues. Germline CDR1 reads DFQATT; CDR2 reads SNEGSKA (reference sequence). Unmatched junction bases numbered 9, after V lost 6 bases and J lost 7 bases. CDR3 sequence reads: CSALVGRQNEQFF. The CDR3 DNA follows: TGCAGTGCCCTCGTCGGGAGGCAGAATGAGCAGTTCTTC.

A note on this clonotype: This could be a read error, since a much larger clone is one nucleotide away. This rearrangement joins TRBV19 to TRBJ1-2; 7 bases fit TRBD1. V lost 5 bases and J lost 5; bases outside the gene matches: 11. Germline-derived CDR1 and CDR2 are LNHDA and SQIVND (reference sequence). The CDR3 spans 15 residues. Here the CDR3 reads CASSADRERFYGYTF. For the CDR3, the DNA is TGTGCCAGTAGTGCAGACAGGGAGCGCTTTTATGGCTACACCTTC.

This clonotype has a count of ten or more. The rearrangement joins TRBV18 to TRBJ2-1; 9 bases align to TRBD2. The CDR3 consists of 18 residues. Germline-derived CDR1 and CDR2 are KGHSH and LQKENI. The J segment lost 9 bases and the V segment lost 6 bases, leaving 21 bases of the junction unmatched. This CDR3 is CASSAGPGTSSKGREQFF. The CDR3 DNA sequence: TGTGCCAGCTCGGCCGGGCCGGGGACTAGCTCTAAAGGGCGTGAGCAGTTCTTC.

The table lists this clonotype with a few counts. The J gene is TRBJ2-2, the V gene TRBV4-3, with 9 bases fitting TRBD1. CDR3 length: 16 residues. The germline gives CDR1 LGHNA, CDR2 YSLEER. J was trimmed by 4 bases and V by 3 bases; bases with no gene match: 6. The CDR3 DNA reads TGCGCCAGCAGCCAGGACGGGACAGGGACCACCGGGGAGCTGTTTTTT. Translation: CASSQDGTGTTGELFF.

Worth noting for this clonotype: With a much larger clone just one base away, this may be a read error. The chain joins TRBV19 to TRBJ2-1; the match to TRBD2 covers 7 bases. Unmatched junction bases numbered 12, after V lost 3 bases and J lost 7 bases. The CDR3 runs to 16 residues. CDR1 is LNHDA and CDR2 is SQIVND in the germline V gene (reference sequence). The CDR3 loop is CASSISVPAGKNEQFF. The DNA of the CDR3 is TGTGCCAGTAGTATCTCTGTTCCAGCGGGAAAAAATGAGCAGTTCTTC.

This clonotype has at least ten counts. V and J are TRBV29-1 and TRBJ2-1; the match to TRBD2 covers 11 bases. This CDR3 is 18 amino acids long. V lost 7 bases, J lost 0 bases, and 14 bases stayed unmatched. CDR1 and CDR2 from the germline V gene are SQVTM and ANQGSEA. The CDR3 sequence: CSGGSSGRTRSSYNEQFF. CDR3 nucleotides: TGCAGCGGGGGGTCTAGCGGGAGGACGCGGAGCTCCTACAATGAGCAGTTCTTC.

This clonotype was seen a handful of times. The CDR3 reads CSARDLVAVYNEQFF. The CDR3 DNA reads TGCAGTGCTAGAGATCTGGTGGCGGTATACAATGAGCAGTTCTTC. This sequence joins TRBV20-1 and TRBJ2-1, with D unclear. The CDR3 covers 15 residues. Germline V gene data show CDR1 as DFQATT and CDR2 as SNEGSKA (reference sequence). Trimming took 0 bases from V and 4 from J, leaving 13 bases between them.

The chain combines TRBV19 with TRBJ1-5, with D possibly matching TRBD1 (5 bases). Trimming took 4 bases from V and 3 from J, leaving 10 bases between them. The CDR3 contains 14 residues. The germline V gene encodes CDR1 LNHDA and CDR2 SQIVND (reference sequence). CDR3 residues: CASSTWDLNQPQHF. The CDR3, as DNA: TGTGCCAGTAGTACTTGGGACCTCAATCAGCCCCAGCATTTT.

This clonotype was seen many times. The rearrangement uses TRBV12-3 or TRBV12-4 and TRBJ1-5; the D gene is possibly TRBD1 (5 bases). Trimming cost V 3 bases and J 6 bases, with 12 bases left between them. The CDR3 totals 14 residues. The CDR3 DNA is TGTGCCAGCAGTTTGCCAGGGAGTCTTCAGCCCCAGCATTTT. It specifies CASSLPGSLQPQHF.